This T cell receptor (beta chain) was obtained from a study of T cell repertoires in cytomegalovirus infection. Turning to the study itself: HLA-C-restricted CMV epitopes, recently identified, and well-studied HLA-B-restricted ones were used by the study. Study-wide points: Cumulated frequencies of public TCR beta families served to identify carriers of CMV plus the relevant HLA. The ex vivo response showed dominance by HLA-C-restricted CMV-specific TCR beta clonotypes.

One entry per CDR3 protein results from TCRdb running MiXCR on the reads. This sample has roughly 150,000 distinct CDR3 sequences, with 30% to 40% found just once. Germline V gene sequence: CDR1 SGHAT, CDR2 FQNNGV. V was clipped by 5 bases and J by 7 bases, with 15 bases between them. The CDR3 has 13 amino acids. With regard to this clonotype: Its target is not known.

This chain links TRBV11-2 with TRBJ2-7; tentative D call: TRBD2 (5 bases). Sequencing was performed on CD8+ T cells from cultured PBMCs, taken from culture after CMV antigen stimulation. The clonotype originates from a human donor in good health (CMV status not recorded). Some clones in this sample may be carry-over from other donors' samples. CDR3 DNA sequence: TGTGCCAGCAGCCTTGGACTTCCTCAGGAGCAGTACTTC. It translates to CASSLGLPQEQYF. The entire variable domain, with the rest obtained from reference TRBV11-2 and TRBJ2-7, is as follows: EAGVAQSPRYKIIEKRQSVAFWCNPISGHATLYWYQQILGQGPKLLIQFQNNGVVDDSQLPKDRFSAERLKGVDSTLKIQPAKLEDSAVYLCASSLGLPQEQYFGPGTRLTVT.